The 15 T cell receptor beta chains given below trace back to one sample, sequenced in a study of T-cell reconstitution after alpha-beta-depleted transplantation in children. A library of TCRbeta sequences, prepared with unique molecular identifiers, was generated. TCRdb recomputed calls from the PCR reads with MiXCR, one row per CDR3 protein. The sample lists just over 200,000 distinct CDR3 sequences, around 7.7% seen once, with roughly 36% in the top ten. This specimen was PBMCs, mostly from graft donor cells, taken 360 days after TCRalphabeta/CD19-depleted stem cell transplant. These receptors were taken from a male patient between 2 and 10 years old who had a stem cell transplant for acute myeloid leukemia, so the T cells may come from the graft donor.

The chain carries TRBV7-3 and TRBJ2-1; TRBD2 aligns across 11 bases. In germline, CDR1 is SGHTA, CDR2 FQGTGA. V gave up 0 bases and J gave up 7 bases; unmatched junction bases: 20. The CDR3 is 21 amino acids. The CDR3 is CASSLTGPSGGIWALANEQFF. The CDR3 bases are TGTGCCAGCAGCTTAACCGGCCCTAGCGGGGGGATATGGGCACTCGCTAATGAGCAGTTCTTC.

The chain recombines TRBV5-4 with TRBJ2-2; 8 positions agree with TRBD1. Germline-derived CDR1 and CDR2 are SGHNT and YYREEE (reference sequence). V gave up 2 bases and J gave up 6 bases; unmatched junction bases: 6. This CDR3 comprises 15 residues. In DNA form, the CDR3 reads TGTGCCAGCAGCTTTATACAGGGGGTTCCCGGGGAGCTGTTTTTT. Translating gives CASSFIQGVPGELFF.

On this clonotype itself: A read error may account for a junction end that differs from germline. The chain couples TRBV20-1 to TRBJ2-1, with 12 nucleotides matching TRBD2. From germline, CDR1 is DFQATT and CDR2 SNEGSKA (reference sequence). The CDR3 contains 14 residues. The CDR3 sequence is CSATGTSGYNEQIF. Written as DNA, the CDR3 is TGCAGTGCTACCGGGACTAGCGGGTACAATGAGCAGATCTTC.

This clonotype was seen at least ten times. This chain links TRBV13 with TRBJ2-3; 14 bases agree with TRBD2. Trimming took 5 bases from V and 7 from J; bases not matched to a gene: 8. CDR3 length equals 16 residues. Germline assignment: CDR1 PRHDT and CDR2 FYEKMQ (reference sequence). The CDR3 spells CASSPWTSGRLNTQYF. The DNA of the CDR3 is TGTGCCAGCAGCCCTTGGACTAGCGGGAGGTTGAATACGCAGTATTTT.

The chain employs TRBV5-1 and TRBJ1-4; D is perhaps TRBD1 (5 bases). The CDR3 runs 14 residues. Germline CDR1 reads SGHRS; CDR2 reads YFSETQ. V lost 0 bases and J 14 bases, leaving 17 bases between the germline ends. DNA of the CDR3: TGCGCCAGCAGCTTGGGGGGTACCGCGAAGGGGCTGTTTTTT. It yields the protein CASSLGGTAKGLFF.

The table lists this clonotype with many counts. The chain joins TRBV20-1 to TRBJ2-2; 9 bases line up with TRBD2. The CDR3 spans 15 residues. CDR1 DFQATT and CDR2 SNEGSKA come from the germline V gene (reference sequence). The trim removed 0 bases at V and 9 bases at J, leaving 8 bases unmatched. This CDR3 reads CSAREGSSGTRELFF. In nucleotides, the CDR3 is TGCAGTGCTAGAGAAGGGTCTAGCGGGACCAGGGAGCTGTTTTTT.

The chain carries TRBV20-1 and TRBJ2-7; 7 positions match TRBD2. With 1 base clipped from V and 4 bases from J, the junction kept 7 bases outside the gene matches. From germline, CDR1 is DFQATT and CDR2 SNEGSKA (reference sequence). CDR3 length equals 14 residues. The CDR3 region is CSARGAGAGYEQYF. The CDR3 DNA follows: TGCAGTGCTAGAGGGGCGGGAGCGGGGTACGAGCAGTACTTC.

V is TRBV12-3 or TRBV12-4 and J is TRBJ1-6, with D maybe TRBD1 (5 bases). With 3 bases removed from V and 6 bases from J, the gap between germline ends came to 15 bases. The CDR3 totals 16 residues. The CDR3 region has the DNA TGTGCCAGCAGTTTCATCGGAAGGGGTCTTAATTCACCCCTCCACTTT. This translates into CASSFIGRGLNSPLHF.

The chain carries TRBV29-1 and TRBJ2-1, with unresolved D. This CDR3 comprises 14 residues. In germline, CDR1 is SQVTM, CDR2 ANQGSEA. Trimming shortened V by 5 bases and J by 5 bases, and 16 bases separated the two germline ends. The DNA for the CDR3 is TGCAGCGTTACAACAGTCGGCGCCCACAATGAGCAGTTCTTC. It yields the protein CSVTTVGAHNEQFF.

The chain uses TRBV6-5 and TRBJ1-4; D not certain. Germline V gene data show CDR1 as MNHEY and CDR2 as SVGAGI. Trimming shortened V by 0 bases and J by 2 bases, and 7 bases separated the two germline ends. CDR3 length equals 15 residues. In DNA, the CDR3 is TGTGCCAGCAGTTACTCGCCGGGGACTAATGAAAAACTGTTTTTT. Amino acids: CASSYSPGTNEKLFF.

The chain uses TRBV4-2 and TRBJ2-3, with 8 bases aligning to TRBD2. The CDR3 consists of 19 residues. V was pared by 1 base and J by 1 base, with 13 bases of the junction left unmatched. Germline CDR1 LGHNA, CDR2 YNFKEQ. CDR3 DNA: TGTGCCAGCAGCCAAGTGCTTAGCGGGGTCGCCCTAGGCACAGATACGCAGTATTTT. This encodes CASSQVLSGVALGTDTQYF.

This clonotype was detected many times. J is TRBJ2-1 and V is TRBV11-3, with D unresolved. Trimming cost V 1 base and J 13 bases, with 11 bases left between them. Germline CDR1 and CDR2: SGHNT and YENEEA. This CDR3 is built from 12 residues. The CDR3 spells CASSLGSNPQFF. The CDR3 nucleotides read TGTGCCAGCAGCTTAGGCAGTAACCCCCAGTTCTTC.

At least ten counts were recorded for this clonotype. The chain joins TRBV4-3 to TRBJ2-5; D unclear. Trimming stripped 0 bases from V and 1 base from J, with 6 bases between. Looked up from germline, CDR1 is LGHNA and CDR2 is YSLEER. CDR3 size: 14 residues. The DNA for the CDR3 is TGCGCCAGCAGCCAAGAGGCTAGCCAAGAGACCCAGTACTTC. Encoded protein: CASSQEASQETQYF.

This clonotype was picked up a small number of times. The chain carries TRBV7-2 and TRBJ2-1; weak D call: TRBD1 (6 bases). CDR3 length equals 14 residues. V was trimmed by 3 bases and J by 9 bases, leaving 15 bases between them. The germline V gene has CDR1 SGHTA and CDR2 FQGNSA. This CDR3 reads CASSLLGAYGEQFF. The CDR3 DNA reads TGTGCCAGCAGCTTGTTGGGGGCGTACGGTGAGCAGTTCTTC.

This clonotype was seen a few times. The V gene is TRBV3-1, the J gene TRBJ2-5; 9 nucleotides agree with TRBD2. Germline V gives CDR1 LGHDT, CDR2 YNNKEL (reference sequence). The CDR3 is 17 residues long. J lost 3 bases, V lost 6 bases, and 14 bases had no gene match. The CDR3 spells CASSQGAVAGVEETQYF. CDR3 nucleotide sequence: TGTGCCAGCAGTCAGGGAGCGGTAGCGGGAGTGGAAGAGACCCAGTACTTC.